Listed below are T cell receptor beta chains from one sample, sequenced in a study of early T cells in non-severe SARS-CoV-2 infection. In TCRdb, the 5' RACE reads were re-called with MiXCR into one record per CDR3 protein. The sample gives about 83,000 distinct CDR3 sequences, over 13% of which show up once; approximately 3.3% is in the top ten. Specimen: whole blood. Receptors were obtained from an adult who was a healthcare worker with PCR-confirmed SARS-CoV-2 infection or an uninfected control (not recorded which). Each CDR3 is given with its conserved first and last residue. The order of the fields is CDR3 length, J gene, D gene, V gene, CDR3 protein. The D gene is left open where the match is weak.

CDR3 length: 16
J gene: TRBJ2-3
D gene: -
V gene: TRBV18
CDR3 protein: CASSPGSARGLNTQYF

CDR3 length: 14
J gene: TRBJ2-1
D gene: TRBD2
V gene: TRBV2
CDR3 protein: CASRISGRMDEQFF

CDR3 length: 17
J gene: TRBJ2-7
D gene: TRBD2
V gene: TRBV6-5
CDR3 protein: CASSLRSIAGNSYEQYF

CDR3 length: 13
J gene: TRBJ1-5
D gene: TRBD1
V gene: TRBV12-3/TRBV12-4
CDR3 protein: CASTHGTDQPQHF

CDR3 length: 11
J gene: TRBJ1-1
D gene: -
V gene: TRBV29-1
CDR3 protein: CSARENTEAFF

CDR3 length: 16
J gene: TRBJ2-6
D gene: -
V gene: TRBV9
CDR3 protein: CASSVGGVSGANVLTF

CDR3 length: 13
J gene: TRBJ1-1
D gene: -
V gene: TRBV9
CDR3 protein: CASSVLENTEAFF

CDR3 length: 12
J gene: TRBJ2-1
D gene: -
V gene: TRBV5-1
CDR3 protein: CASSLEDNEQFF

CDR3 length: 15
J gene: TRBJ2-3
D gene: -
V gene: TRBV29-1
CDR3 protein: CSVPSDALGTDTQYF

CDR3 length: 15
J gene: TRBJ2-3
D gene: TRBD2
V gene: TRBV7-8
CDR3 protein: CASSGGLAATDTQYF

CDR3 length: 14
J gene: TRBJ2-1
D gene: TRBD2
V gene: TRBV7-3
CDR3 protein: CASSLTLSSGGQFF

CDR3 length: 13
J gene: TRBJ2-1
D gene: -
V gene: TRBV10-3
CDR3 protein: CAISEGSYNEQFF

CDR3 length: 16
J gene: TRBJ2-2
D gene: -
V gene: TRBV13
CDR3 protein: CASSSPDRPGGGELFF

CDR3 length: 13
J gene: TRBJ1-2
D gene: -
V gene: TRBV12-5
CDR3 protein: CASGLLRGYGYTF

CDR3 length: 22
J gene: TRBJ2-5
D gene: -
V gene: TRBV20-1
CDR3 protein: CSARSQETQYFGPGRISETQYF

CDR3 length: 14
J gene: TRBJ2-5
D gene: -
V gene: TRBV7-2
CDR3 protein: CASSATRGQETQYF

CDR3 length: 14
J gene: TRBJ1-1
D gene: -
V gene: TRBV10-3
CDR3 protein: CAISRDGMNTEAFF

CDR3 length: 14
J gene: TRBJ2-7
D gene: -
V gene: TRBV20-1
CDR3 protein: CSARAFLTGYEQYF

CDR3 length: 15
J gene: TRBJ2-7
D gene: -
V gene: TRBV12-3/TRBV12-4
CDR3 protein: CASSLGAGLSYEQYF

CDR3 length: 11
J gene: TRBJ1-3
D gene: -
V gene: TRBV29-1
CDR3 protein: CSGGQGNTIYF

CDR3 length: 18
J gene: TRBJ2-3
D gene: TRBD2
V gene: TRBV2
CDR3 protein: CASSEGLVAGGPTDTQYF

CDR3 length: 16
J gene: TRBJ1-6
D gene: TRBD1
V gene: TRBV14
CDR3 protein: CASSQGQGGWNSPLHF

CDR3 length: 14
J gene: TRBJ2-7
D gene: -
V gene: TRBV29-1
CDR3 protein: CSVVSKSFSYEQYF

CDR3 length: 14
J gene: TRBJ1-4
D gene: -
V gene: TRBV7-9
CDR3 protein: CASSHRGTNEKLFF

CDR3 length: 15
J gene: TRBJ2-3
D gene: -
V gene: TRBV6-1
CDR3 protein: CAGGSGEGSTDTQYF

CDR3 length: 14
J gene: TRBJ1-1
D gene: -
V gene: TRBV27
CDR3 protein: CASSLSPGNTEAFF

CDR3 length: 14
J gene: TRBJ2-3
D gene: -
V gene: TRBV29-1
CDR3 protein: CSVVSPSSTDTQYF

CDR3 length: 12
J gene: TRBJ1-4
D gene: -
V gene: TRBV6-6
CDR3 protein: CASTGGDEKLFF

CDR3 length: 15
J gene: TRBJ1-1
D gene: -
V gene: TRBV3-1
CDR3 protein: CASILPREANTEAFF

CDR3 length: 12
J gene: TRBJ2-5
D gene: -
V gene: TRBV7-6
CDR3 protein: CASSYGPRTQYF

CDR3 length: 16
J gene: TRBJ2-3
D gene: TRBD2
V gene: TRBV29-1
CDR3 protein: CSGTGTSGGGTDTQYF

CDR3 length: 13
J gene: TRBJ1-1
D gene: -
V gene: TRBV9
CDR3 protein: CASSEHSSTEAFF